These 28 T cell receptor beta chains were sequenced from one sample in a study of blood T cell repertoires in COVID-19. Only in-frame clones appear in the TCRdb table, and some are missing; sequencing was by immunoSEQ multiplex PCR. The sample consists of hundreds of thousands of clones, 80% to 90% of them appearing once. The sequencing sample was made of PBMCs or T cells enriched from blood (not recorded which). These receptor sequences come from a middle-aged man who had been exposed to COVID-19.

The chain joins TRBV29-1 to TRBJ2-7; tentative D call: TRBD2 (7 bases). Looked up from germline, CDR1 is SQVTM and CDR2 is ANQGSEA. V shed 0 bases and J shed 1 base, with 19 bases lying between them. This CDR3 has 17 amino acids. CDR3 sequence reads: CSVEEGRGRGLSYEQYF. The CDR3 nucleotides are TGCAGCGTTGAAGAAGGGCGGGGGCGAGGGTTGTCCTACGAGCAGTACTTC.

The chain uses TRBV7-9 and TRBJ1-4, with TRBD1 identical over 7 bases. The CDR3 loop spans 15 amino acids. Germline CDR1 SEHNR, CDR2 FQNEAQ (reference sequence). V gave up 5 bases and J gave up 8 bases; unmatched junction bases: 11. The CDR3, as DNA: TGTGCCAGCAGCAACAGACAGGGTAAAGGGGAAAAACTGTTTTTT. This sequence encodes CASSNRQGKGEKLFF.

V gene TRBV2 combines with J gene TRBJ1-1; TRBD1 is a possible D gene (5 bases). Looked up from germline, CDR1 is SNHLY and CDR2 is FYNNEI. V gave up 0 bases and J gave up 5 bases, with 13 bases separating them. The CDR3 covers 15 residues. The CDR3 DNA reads TGTGCCAGCAGTGAAGCGCGGGGACGCGAGACTGAAGCTTTCTTT. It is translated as CASSEARGRETEAFF.

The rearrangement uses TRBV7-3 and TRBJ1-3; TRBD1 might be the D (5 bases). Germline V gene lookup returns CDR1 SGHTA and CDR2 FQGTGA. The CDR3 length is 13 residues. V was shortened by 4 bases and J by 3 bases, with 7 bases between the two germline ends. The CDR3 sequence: CASSSTVGNTIYF. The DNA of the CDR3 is TGTGCCAGCAGCTCGACAGTTGGAAACACCATATATTTT.

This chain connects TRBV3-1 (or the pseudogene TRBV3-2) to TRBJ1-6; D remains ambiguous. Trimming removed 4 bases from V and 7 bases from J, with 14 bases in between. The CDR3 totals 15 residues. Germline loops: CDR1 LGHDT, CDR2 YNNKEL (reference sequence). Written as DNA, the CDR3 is TGTGCCAGCAGCCCTGGGTGGGGAGCCAATTCACCCCTCCACTTT. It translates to CASSPGWGANSPLHF.

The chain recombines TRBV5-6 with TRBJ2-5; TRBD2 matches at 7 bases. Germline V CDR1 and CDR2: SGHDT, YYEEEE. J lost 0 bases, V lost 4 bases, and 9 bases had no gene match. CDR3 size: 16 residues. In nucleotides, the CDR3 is TGTGCCAGCAGCCCCCCGACTAGCTCGTACCAAGAGACCCAGTACTTC. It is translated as CASSPPTSSYQETQYF.

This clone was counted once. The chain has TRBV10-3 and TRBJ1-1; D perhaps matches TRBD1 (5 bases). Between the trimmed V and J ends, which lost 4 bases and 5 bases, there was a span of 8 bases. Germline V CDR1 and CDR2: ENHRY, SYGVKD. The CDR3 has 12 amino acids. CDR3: CAISAGSTEAFF. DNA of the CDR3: TGTGCCATCAGTGCAGGGTCGACTGAAGCTTTCTTT.

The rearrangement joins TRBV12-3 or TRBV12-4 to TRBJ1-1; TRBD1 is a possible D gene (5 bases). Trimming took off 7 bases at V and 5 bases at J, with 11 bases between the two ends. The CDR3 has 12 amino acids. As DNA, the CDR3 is TGTGCCAGCACCAGGGTTAAAACTGAAGCTTTCTTT. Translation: CASTRVKTEAFF.

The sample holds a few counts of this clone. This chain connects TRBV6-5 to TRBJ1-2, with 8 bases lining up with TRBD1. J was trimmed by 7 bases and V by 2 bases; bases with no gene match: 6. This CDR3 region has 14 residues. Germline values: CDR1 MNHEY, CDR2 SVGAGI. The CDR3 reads CASSYLTGGIGYTF. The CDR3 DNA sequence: TGTGCCAGCAGTTACCTAACAGGGGGTATTGGCTACACCTTC.

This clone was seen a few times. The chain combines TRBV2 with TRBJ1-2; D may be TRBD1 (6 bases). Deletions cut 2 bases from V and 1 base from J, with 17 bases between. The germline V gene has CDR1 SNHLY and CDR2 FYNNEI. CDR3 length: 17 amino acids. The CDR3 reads CASSEYREGGLNYGYTF. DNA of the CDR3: TGTGCCAGCAGTGAATACCGGGAGGGGGGACTTAACTATGGCTACACCTTC.

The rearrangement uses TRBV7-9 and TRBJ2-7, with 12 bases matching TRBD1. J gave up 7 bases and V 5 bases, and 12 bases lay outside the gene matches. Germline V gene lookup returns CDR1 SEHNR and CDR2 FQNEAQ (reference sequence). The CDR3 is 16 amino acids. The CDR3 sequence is CASSPQGQGAEREQYF. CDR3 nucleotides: TGTGCCAGCAGCCCCCAGGGACAGGGGGCGGAAAGAGAGCAGTACTTC.

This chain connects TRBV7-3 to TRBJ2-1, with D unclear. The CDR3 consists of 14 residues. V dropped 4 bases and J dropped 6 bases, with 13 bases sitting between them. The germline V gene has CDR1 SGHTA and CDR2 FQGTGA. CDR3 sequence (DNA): TGTGCCAGCAGCTCGTATGGAGTGGGCAATGAGCAGTTCTTC. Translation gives CASSSYGVGNEQFF.

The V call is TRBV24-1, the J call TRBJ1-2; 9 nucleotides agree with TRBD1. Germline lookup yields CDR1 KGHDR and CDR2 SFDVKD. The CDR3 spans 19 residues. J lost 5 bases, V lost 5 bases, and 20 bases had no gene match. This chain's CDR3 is CATSGKPRDRVRDGYGYTF. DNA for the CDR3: TGTGCCACCAGTGGTAAACCCCGGGACAGGGTAAGGGACGGATATGGCTACACCTTC.

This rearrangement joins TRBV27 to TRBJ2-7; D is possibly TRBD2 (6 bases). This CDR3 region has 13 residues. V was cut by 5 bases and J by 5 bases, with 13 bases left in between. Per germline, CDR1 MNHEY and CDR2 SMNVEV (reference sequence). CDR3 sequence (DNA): TGTGCCAGCAGTCCCGGACGGGGGAACGAGCAGTACTTC. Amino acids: CASSPGRGNEQYF.

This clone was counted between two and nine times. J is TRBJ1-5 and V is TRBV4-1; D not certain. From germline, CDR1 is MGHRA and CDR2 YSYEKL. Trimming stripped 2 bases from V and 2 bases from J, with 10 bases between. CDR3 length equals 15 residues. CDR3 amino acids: CASSQYRSGNQPQHF. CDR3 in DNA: TGCGCCAGCAGCCAATATAGATCCGGCAATCAGCCCCAGCATTTT.

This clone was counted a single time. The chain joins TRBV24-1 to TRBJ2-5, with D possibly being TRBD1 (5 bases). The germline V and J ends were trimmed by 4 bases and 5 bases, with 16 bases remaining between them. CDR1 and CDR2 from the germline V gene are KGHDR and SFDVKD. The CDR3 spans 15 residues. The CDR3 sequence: CATSDPRVFQETQYF. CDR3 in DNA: TGTGCCACCAGTGACCCCAGGGTATTCCAGGAGACCCAGTACTTC.

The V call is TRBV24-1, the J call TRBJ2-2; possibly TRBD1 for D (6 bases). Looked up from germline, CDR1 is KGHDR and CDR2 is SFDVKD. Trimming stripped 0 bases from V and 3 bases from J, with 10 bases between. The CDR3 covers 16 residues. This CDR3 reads CATSDLDNRDTGELFF. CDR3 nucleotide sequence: TGTGCCACCAGTGATTTGGATAACAGGGACACCGGGGAGCTGTTTTTT.

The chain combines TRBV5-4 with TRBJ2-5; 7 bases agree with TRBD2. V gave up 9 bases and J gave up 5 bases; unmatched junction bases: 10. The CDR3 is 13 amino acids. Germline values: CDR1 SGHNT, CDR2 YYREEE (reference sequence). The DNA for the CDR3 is TGTGCCACCCGGCCTACCGGGGGGGAGACCCAGTACTTC. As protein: CATRPTGGETQYF.

CDR3 in DNA: TGTGCCTCCCAACGGGGGACAGGCGAGGGGTTTTTT. Residues: CASQRGTGEGFF. V gene TRBV2 combines with J gene TRBJ1-4; 8 bases agree with TRBD1. J was trimmed by 16 bases and V by 11 bases; bases with no gene match: 15. The CDR3 contains 12 residues. CDR1 is SNHLY and CDR2 is FYNNEI in the germline V gene.

As DNA, the CDR3 is TGTGCCAGCAGCTGGACAGCGTCTGAAGCTTTCTTT. Amino acids: CASSWTASEAFF. The chain recombines TRBV7-2 with TRBJ1-1; D possibly corresponds to TRBD1 (6 bases). The CDR3 has 12 residues. Per germline, CDR1 SGHTA and CDR2 FQGNSA. The V end lost 4 bases, the J end lost 6 bases, and 9 bases lay between the germline ends.

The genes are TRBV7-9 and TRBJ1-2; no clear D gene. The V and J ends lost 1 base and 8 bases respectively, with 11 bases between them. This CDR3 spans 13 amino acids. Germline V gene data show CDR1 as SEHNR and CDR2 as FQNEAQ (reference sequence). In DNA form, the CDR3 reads TGTGCCAGCAGCTTAGGGTCCTTCGAGGGCTACACCTTC. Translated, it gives CASSLGSFEGYTF.

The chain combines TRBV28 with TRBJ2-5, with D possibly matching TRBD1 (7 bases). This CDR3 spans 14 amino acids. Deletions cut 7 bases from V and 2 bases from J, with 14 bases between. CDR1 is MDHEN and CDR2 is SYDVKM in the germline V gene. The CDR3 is CASNSTGRQETQYF. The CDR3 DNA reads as TGTGCCAGCAACTCGACAGGGAGGCAAGAGACCCAGTACTTC.

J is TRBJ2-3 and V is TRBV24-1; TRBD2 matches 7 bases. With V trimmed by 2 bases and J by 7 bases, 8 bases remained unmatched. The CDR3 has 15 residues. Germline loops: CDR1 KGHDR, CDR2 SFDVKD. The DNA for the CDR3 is TGTGCCACCAGTGATTCTTCTAGCGGCGCCAATACGCAGTATTTT. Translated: CATSDSSSGANTQYF.

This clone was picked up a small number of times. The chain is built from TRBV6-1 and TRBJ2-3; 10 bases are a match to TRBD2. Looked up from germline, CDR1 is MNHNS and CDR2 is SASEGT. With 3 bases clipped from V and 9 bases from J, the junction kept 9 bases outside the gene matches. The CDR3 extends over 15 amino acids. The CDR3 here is CASSDALAGRGTQYF. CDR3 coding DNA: TGTGCCAGCAGTGACGCACTAGCGGGGAGAGGCACGCAGTATTTT.

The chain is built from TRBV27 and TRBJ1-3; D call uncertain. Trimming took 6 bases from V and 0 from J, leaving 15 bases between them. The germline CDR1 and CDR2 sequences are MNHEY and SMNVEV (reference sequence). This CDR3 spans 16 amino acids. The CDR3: CASSPLGSFSGNTIYF. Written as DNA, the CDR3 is TGTGCCAGCAGCCCCCTCGGGAGCTTCTCTGGAAACACCATATATTTT.

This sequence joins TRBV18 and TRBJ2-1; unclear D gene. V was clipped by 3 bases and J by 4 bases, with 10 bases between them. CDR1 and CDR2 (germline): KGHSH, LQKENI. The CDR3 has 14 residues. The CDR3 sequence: CASSPRHEYNEQFF. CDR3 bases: TGTGCCAGCTCACCGAGGCACGAATACAATGAGCAGTTCTTC.

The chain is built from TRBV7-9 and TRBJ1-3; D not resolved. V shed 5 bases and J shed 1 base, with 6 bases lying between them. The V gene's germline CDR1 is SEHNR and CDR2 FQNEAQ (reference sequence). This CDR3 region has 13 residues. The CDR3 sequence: CASSGDSGNTIYF. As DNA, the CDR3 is TGTGCCAGCAGCGGAGATTCTGGAAACACCATATATTTT.

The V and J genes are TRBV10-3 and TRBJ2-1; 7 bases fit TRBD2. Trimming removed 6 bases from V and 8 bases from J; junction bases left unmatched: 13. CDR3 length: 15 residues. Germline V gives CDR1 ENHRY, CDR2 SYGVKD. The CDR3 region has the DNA TGTGCCATCAGCTCCGGACTAGATCAGGGCGATGAGCAGTTCTTC. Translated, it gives CAISSGLDQGDEQFF.